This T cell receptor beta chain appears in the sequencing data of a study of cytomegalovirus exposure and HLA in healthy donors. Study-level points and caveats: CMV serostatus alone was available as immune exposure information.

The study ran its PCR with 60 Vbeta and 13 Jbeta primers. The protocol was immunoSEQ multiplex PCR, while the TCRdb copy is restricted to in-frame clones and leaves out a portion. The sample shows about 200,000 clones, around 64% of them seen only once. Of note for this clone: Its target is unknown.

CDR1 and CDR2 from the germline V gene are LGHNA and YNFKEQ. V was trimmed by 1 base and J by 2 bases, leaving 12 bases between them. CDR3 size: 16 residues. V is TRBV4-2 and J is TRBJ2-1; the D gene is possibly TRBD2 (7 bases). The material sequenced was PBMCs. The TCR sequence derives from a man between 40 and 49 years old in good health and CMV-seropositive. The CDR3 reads CASSQVEGGAYNEQFF. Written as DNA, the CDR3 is TGTGCCAGCAGCCAAGTCGAGGGGGGGGCCTACAATGAGCAGTTCTTC.